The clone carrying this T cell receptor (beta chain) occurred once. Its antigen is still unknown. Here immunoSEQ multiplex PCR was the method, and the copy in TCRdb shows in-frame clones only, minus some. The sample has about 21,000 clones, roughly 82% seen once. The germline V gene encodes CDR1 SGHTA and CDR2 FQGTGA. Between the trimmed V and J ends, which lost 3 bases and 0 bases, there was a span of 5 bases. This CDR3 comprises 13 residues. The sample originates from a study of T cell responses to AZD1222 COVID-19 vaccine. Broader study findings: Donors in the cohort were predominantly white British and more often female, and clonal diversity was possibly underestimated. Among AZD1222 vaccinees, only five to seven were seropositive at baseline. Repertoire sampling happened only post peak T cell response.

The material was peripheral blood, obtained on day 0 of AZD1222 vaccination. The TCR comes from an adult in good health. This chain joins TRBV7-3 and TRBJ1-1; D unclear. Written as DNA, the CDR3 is TGTGCCAGCAGCTTCGATATGAACACTGAAGCTTTCTTT. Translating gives CASSFDMNTEAFF.